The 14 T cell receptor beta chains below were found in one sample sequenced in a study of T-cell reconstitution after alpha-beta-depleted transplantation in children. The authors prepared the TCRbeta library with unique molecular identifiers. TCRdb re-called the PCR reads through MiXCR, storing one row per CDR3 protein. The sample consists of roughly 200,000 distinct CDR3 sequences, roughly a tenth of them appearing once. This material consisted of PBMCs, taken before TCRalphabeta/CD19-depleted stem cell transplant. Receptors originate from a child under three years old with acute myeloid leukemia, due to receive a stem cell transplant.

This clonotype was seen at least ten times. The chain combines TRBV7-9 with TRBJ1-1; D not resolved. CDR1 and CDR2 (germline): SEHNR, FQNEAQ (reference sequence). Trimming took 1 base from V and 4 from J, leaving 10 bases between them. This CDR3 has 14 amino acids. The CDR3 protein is CASSLVVGGTEAFF. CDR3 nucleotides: TGTGCCAGCAGCTTAGTCGTGGGTGGCACTGAAGCTTTCTTT.

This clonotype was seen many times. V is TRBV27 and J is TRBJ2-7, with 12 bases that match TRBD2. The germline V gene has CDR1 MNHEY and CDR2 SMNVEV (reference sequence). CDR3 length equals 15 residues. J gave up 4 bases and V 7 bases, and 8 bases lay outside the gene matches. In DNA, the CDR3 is TGTGCCAGCAAACCTCTAGCGGGAGGGGGGTACGAGCAGTACTTC. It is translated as CASKPLAGGGYEQYF.

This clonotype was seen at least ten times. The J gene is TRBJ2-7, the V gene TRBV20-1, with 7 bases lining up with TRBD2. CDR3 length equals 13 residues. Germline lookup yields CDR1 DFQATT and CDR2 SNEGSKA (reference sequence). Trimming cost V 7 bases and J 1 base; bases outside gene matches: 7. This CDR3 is CSGVRERSYEQYF. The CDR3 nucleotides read TGCAGTGGGGTGCGGGAGAGGTCCTACGAGCAGTACTTC.

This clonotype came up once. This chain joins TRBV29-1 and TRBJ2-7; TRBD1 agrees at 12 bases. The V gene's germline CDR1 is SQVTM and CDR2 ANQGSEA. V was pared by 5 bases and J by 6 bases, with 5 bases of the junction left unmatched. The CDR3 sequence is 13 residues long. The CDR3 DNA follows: TGCAGCGTTCGCCCGGGACAGGGGGCCGAGCAGTACTTC. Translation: CSVRPGQGAEQYF.

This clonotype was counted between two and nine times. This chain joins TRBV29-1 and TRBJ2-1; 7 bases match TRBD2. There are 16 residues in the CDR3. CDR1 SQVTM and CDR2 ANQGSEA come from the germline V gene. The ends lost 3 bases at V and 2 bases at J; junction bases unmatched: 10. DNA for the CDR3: TGCAGCGTTGACAGTCCCTGGGGGGGGGCCTACAATGAGCAGTTCTTC. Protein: CSVDSPWGGAYNEQFF.

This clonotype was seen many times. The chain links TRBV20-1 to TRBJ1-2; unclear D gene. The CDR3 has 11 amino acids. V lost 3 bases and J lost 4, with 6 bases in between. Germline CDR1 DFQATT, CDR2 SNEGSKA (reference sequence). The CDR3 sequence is CSASVAYGYTF. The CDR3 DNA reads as TGCAGTGCTAGCGTCGCCTATGGCTACACCTTC.

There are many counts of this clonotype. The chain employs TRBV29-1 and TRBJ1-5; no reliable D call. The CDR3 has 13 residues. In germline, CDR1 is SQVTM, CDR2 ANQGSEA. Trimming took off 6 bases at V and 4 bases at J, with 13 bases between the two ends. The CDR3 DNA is TGCAGCGTAGTGGCAGATTATAATCAGCCCCAGCATTTT. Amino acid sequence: CSVVADYNQPQHF.

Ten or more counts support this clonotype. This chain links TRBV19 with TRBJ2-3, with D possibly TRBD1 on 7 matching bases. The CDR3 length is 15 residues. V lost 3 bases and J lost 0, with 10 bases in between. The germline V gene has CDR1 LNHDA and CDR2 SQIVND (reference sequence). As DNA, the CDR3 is TGTGCCAGTAGTATTCCAGGGGGGAGCACAGATACGCAGTATTTT. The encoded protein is CASSIPGGSTDTQYF.

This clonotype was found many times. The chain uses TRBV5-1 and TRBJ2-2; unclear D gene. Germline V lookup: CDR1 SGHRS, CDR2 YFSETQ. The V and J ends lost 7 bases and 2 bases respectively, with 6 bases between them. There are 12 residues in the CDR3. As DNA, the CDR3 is TGCGCCAGCTACAGAAACACCGGGGAGCTGTTTTTT. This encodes CASYRNTGELFF. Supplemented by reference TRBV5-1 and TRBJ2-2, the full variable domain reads KAGVTQTPRYLIKTRGQQVTLSCSPISGHRSVSWYQQTPGQGLQFLFEYFSETQRNKGNFPGRFSGRQFSNSRSEMNVSTLELGDSALYLCASYRNTGELFFGEGSRLTVL.

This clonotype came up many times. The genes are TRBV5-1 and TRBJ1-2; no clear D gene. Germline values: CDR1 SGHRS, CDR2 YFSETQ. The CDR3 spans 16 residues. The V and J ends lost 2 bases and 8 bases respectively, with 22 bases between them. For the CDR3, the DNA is TGCGCCAGCAGCTTTGTCGTTCAAGGGTCCAGAGGAGGCTACACCTTC. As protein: CASSFVVQGSRGGYTF. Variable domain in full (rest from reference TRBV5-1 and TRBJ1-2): KAGVTQTPRYLIKTRGQQVTLSCSPISGHRSVSWYQQTPGQGLQFLFEYFSETQRNKGNFPGRFSGRQFSNSRSEMNVSTLELGDSALYLCASSFVVQGSRGGYTFGSGTRLTVV.

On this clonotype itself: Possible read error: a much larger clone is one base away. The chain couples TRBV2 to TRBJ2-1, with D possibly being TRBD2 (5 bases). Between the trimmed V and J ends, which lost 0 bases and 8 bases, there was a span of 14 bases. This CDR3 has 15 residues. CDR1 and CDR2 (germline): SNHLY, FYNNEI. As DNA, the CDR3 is TGTGCCAGCAGTGAAGCTGGTACTAGTCTGTATGAGCAGTTCTTC. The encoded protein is CASSEAGTSLYEQFF. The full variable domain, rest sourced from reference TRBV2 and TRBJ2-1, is EPEVTQTPSHQVTQMGQEVILRCVPISNHLYFYWYRQILGQKVEFLVSFYNNEISEKSEIFDDQFSVERPDGSNFTLKIRSTKLEDSAMYFCASSEAGTSLYEQFFGPGTRLTVL.

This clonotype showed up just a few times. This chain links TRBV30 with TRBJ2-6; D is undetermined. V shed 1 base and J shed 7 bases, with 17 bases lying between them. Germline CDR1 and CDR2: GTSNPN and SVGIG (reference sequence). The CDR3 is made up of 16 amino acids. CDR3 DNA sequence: TGTGCCTGGAGTGCCCCGGGCATTCCCGGCGCCAACGTCCTGACTTTC. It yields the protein CAWSAPGIPGANVLTF. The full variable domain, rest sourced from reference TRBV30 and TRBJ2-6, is SQTIHQWPATLVQPVGSPLSLECTVEGTSNPNLYWYRQAAGRGLQLLFYSVGIGQISSEVPQNLSASRPQDRQFILSSKKLLLSDSGFYLCAWSAPGIPGANVLTFGAGSRLTVL.

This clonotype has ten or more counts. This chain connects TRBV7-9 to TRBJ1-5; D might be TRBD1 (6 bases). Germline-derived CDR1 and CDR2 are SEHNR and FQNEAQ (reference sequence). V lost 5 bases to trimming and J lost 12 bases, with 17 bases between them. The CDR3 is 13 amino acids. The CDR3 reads CASSTIQGSHQHF. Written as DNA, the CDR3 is TGTGCCAGCAGCACAATACAGGGATCTCACCAGCATTTT.

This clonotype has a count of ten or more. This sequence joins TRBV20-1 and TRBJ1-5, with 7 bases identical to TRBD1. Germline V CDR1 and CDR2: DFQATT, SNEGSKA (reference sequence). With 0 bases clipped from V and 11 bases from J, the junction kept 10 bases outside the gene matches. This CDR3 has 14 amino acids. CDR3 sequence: CSARDGGDSKAQHF. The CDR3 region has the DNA TGCAGTGCTAGAGATGGAGGGGACAGTAAGGCCCAGCATTTT.